Listed below are T cell receptor beta chains from one sample, sequenced in a study of OX40 agonist ivuxolimab in advanced cancers. TCRdb keeps only in-frame clones here, not all; method: immunoSEQ multiplex PCR. This sample yields tens of thousands of clones, of which around nine tenths are seen a single time; around 27% belongs to the top ten. The sample here was CD4+ or CD8+ T cells sorted from blood, taken in a trial of the OX40 agonist ivuxolimab. Receptors originate from an adult with an advanced solid tumor such as melanoma, head and neck, liver or kidney cancer. The CDR3 runs from the conserved cysteine through the conserved F or W. A D gene is named only where the DNA matches it firmly. A clone size is listed for some rows: how often the clone was seen (once, few, many), or a class if it is expanded.

clone size	D gene	J gene	V gene	CDR3 protein	CDR3 DNA
few	NA	TRBJ1-5	TRBV7-7	CASSVGRNQPQHF	TGTGCCAGCAGCGTAGGACGCAATCAGCCCCAGCATTTT
NA	TRBD1	TRBJ2-7	TRBV27	CASSVQGGVYEQYF	TGTGCCAGCAGTGTACAGGGGGGCGTTTACGAGCAGTACTTC
NA	NA	TRBJ2-7	TRBV11-2	CASSFRGDEQYF	TGTGCCAGCAGCTTCAGGGGCGACGAGCAGTACTTC
NA	TRBD2	TRBJ2-5	TRBV11-2	CASSLEREAYETQYF	TGTGCCAGCAGCTTAGAGCGGGAGGCCTACGAGACCCAGTACTTC
NA	NA	TRBJ1-1	TRBV9	CASSFVPNTEAFF	TGTGCCAGCAGTTTCGTTCCGAACACTGAAGCTTTCTTT
NA	NA	TRBJ2-1	TRBV5-6	CASSVEDNEQFF	TGTGCCAGCAGCGTGGAGGACAATGAGCAGTTCTTC
NA	NA	TRBJ2-7	TRBV28	CASSGNRLEQYF	TGTGCCAGCAGTGGAAACCGACTCGAGCAGTACTTC
NA	NA	TRBJ1-1	TRBV28	CASSLYGTEAFF	TGTGCCAGCAGTTTATACGGCACTGAAGCTTTCTTT
NA	TRBD1	TRBJ2-7	TRBV7-6	CASSPGGQGTYEQYF	TGTGCCAGCAGCCCTGGGGGACAGGGGACCTACGAGCAGTACTTC
NA	TRBD2	TRBJ2-1	TRBV6-5	CASSRTSGDYNEQFF	TGTGCCAGCAGCCGGACTAGCGGGGACTACAATGAGCAGTTCTTC
NA	NA	TRBJ1-1	TRBV6-5	CASKEHRATEAFF	TGTGCCAGCAAGGAACACAGGGCCACTGAAGCTTTCTTT
few	NA	TRBJ1-5	TRBV7-9	CASSSRGEGQPQHF	TGTGCCAGCAGCTCAAGGGGAGAGGGTCAGCCCCAGCATTTT
NA	NA	TRBJ1-1	TRBV6-4	CASSPRGPGAEGEAFF	TGTGCCAGCAGCCCCCGTGGACCAGGCGCCGAGGGGGAAGCTTTCTTT
NA	NA	TRBJ2-3	TRBV10-1	CASSVLQTTDTQYF	TGCGCCAGCAGTGTACTACAAACCACAGATACGCAGTATTTT
once	TRBD2	TRBJ2-1	TRBV4-3	CASSKTSGSGVYNEQFF	TGCGCCAGCAGCAAGACTAGCGGGAGTGGGGTATACAATGAGCAGTTCTTC
NA	NA	TRBJ1-2	TRBV7-9	CASSLWSRGGYTF	TGTGCCAGCAGCTTATGGAGCCGGGGCGGCTACACCTTC
NA	TRBD1	TRBJ2-7	TRBV5-1	CASSFGLTGTEAYEQYF	TGCGCCAGCAGCTTCGGCTTAACCGGGACAGAAGCCTACGAGCAGTACTTC
medium-sized	TRBD1	TRBJ1-2	TRBV9	CASSGQDRYGYTF	TGTGCCAGCAGCGGACAGGACAGGTATGGCTACACCTTC
NA	TRBD1	TRBJ1-1	TRBV28	CASSLFTVGTGGRGTEAFF	TGTGCCAGCAGTTTATTTACAGTAGGGACAGGGGGCCGGGGCACTGAAGCTTTCTTT
once	NA	TRBJ2-7	TRBV6-5	CASSSGPSYEQYF	TGTGCCAGCAGCTCGGGGCCATCCTACGAGCAGTACTTC
NA	NA	TRBJ1-1	TRBV7-9	CATPPHSNTEAFF	TGTGCCACCCCCCCTCACTCGAACACTGAAGCTTTCTTT
once	NA	TRBJ2-7	TRBV10-1	CASSSGTTNSNEQYF	TGCGCCAGCAGTTCCGGGACCACGAACTCGAACGAGCAGTACTTC
NA	NA	TRBJ2-3	TRBV7-9	CASSAGAADTQYF	TGTGCCAGCAGCGCGGGTGCGGCAGATACGCAGTATTTT
NA	TRBD2	TRBJ2-1	TRBV28	CASRSIGGGFINEQFF	TGTGCCAGCAGGTCGATTGGGGGGGGTTTCATCAATGAGCAGTTCTTC
NA	NA	TRBJ2-1	TRBV11-1	CASSDESPEQFF	TGTGCCAGCAGCGACGAAAGCCCTGAGCAGTTCTTC
NA	NA	TRBJ2-1	TRBV29-1	CSASDGSNEQFF	TGCAGCGCTTCGGACGGAAGCAATGAGCAGTTCTTC
NA	NA	TRBJ2-7	TRBV7-9	CASTPPQGSHEQYF	TGTGCCAGCACCCCCCCGCAGGGCAGTCACGAGCAGTACTTC
NA	TRBD2	TRBJ2-5	TRBV5-6	CASSLTETSGVQETQYF	TGTGCCAGCAGCTTGACTGAGACTAGCGGGGTCCAAGAGACCCAGTACTTC
once	NA	TRBJ2-7	TRBV4-3	CASSQEQVSYEQYF	TGCGCCAGCAGCCAAGAACAGGTCTCCTACGAGCAGTACTTC
NA	NA	TRBJ2-7	TRBV5-1	CASSPRGAGSEQYF	TGCGCCAGCAGCCCGAGGGGGGCGGGATCCGAGCAGTACTTC
NA	NA	TRBJ2-2	TRBV6-5	CASSIMTNPTGELFF	TGTGCCAGCAGTATTATGACGAACCCCACCGGGGAGCTGTTTTTT
once	TRBD1	TRBJ1-5	TRBV19	CASSYRGQNQPQHF	TGTGCCAGTAGTTACAGGGGGCAAAATCAGCCCCAGCATTTT
once	NA	TRBJ1-2	TRBV29-1	CSGREGDRTYGYTF	TGCAGCGGCAGGGAAGGAGATCGTACCTATGGCTACACCTTC
NA	NA	TRBJ1-1	TRBV12-5	CASGFSTEEDQVGEAFF	TGTGCTAGTGGTTTCAGCACGGAGGAGGATCAAGTCGGGGAAGCTTTCTTT
NA	NA	TRBJ1-1	TRBV5-1	CASSWGVNTEAFF	TGCGCCAGCAGCTGGGGAGTCAACACTGAAGCTTTCTTT
NA	NA	TRBJ1-5	TRBV19	CASSAAGYSNQPQHF	TGTGCCAGTAGTGCTGCGGGATATAGCAATCAGCCCCAGCATTTT
NA	NA	TRBJ1-5	TRBV27	CASSLTIGNQPQHF	TGTGCCAGCAGTTTGACCATAGGGAATCAGCCCCAGCATTTT
NA	TRBD2	TRBJ2-4	TRBV19	CASSLPGGRENIQYF	TGTGCCAGTAGTCTTCCGGGGGGGCGTGAAAACATTCAGTACTTC
NA	NA	TRBJ1-2	TRBV19	CASSIGVDDYTNYGYTF	TGTGCCAGTAGTATCGGGGTAGACGACTATACTAACTATGGCTACACCTTC
NA	NA	TRBJ2-7	TRBV4-1	CASSPGTVPYEQYF	TGCGCCAGCAGCCCCGGGACCGTGCCTTACGAGCAGTACTTC
NA	NA	TRBJ2-3	TRBV9	CASSPFGLGGSGTQYF	TGTGCCAGCAGCCCATTCGGCCTAGGGGGGTCAGGTACGCAGTATTTT
NA	TRBD1	TRBJ1-1	TRBV27	CASSLSGGNTEAFF	TGTGCCAGCAGTTTATCAGGGGGCAACACTGAAGCTTTCTTT
NA	NA	TRBJ1-5	TRBV6-1	CASRDISNQPQHF	TGTGCCAGCAGGGACATCAGCAATCAGCCCCAGCATTTT
NA	NA	TRBJ2-7	TRBV27	CASSPDSPRGQYF	TGTGCCAGCAGTCCAGACAGCCCGAGAGGGCAGTACTTC
NA	TRBD2	TRBJ2-1	TRBV7-9	CASSPASGHSYNEQFF	TGTGCCAGCAGCCCAGCTAGCGGGCACTCCTACAATGAGCAGTTCTTC
NA	NA	TRBJ2-1	TRBV5-4	CASSLELLGRPDPYNEQFF	TGTGCCAGCAGCTTGGAGCTCCTTGGACGGCCTGATCCCTACAATGAGCAGTTCTTC
NA	TRBD2	TRBJ2-7	TRBV6-5	CASSPGGRHEQYF	TGTGCCAGCAGCCCGGGGGGACGCCACGAGCAGTACTTC
NA	TRBD2	TRBJ2-3	TRBV28	CASSTLDGVAGGVDTQYF	TGTGCCAGCAGCACCCTGGACGGAGTAGCGGGAGGTGTAGATACGCAGTATTTT
NA	TRBD2	TRBJ2-5	TRBV7-9	CASSFPGTSGDQEAQYF	TGTGCCAGCAGCTTCCCCGGGACTAGCGGGGACCAAGAGGCCCAGTACTTC
NA	NA	TRBJ2-1	TRBV16	CASSQTLGVNEQFF	TGTGCCAGCAGCCAAACTTTGGGGGTCAACGAGCAGTTCTTC
NA	NA	TRBJ2-7	TRBV28	CASSPTRDLTGPYEQYF	TGTGCCAGCAGTCCTACCCGGGACTTAACAGGTCCGTACGAGCAGTACTTC